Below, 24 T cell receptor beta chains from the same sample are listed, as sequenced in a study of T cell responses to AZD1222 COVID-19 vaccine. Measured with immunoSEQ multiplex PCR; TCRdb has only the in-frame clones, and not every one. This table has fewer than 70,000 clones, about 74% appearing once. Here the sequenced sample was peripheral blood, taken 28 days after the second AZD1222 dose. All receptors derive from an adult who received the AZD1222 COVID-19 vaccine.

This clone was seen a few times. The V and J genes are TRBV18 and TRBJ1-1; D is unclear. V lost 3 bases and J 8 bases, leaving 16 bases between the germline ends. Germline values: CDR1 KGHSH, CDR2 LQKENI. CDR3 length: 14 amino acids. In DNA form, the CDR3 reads TGTGCCAGCTCACCCGGGGTTTCAAGGGAGGAAGCTTTCTTT. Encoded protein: CASSPGVSREEAFF.

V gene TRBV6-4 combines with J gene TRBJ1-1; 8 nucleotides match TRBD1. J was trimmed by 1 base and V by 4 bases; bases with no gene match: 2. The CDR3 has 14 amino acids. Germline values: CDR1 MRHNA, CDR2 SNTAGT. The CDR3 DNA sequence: TGTGCCAGCAGTGTCGGACAGGGGAACACTGAAGCTTTCTTT. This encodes CASSVGQGNTEAFF.

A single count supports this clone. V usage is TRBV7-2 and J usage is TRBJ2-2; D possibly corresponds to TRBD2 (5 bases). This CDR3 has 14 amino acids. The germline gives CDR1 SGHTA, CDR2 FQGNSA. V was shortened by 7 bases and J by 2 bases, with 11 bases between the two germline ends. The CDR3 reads CASNPGLNTGELFF. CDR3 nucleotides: TGTGCCAGCAACCCCGGACTTAACACCGGGGAGCTGTTTTTT.

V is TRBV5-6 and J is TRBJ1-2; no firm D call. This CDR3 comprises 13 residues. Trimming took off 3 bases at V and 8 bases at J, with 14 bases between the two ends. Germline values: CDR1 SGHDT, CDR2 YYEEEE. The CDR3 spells CASSSTAEQGYTF. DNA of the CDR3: TGTGCCAGCAGCTCCACGGCGGAACAAGGCTACACCTTC.

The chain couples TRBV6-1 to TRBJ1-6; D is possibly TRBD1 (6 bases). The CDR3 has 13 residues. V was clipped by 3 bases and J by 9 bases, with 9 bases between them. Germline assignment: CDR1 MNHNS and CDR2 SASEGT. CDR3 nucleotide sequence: TGTGCCAGCAGTGACGGACAGACTTCACCCCTCCACTTT. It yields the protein CASSDGQTSPLHF.

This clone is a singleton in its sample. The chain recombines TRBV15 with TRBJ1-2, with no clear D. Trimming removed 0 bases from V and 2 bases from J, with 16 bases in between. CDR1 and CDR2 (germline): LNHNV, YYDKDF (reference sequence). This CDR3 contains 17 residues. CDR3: CATSRDGVGGRNYGYTF. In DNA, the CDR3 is TGTGCCACCAGCAGAGATGGGGTTGGCGGCAGGAACTATGGCTACACCTTC.

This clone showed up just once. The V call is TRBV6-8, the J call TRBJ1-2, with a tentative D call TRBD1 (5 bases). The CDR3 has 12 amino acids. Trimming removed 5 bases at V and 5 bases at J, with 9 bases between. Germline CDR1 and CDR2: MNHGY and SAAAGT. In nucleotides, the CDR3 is TGTGCCAGCAGTAGGGACGGGTATGGCTACACCTTC. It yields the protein CASSRDGYGYTF.

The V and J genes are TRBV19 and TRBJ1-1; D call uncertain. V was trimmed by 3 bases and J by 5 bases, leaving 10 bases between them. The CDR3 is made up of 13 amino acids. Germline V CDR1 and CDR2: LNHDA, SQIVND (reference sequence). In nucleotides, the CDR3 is TGTGCCAGTAGTATTGGGGAAATTACTGAAGCTTTCTTT. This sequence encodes CASSIGEITEAFF.

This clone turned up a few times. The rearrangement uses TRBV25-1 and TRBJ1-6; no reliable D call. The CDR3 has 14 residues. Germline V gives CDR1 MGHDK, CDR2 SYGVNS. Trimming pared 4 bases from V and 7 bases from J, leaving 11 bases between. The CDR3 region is CASSGFMANSPLHF. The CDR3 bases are TGTGCCAGCAGTGGCTTCATGGCGAATTCACCCCTCCACTTT.

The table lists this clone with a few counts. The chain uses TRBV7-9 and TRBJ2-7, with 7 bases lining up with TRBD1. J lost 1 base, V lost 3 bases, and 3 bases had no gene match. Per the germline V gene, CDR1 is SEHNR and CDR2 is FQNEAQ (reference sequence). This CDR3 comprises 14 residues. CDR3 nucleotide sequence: TGTGCCAGCAGCTTCGGGGACAGATCCTACGAGCAGTACTTC. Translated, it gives CASSFGDRSYEQYF.

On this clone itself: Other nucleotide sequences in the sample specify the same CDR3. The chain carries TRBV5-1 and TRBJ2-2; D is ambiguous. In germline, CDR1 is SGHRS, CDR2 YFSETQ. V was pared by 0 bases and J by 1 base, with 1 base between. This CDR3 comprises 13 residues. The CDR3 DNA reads TGCGCCAGCAGCTTGGGGAACACCGGGGAGCTGTTTTTT. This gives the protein CASSLGNTGELFF.

CDR3 sequence: CASSLVGGSGGTGELFF. The CDR3 nucleotides read TGTGCCAGCAGCTTGGTCGGGGGGTCAGGGGGCACCGGGGAGCTGTTTTTT. The rearrangement uses TRBV5-4 and TRBJ2-2; D tentatively fits TRBD1 or TRBD2 (7 bases each). Trimming removed 0 bases from V and 4 bases from J, with 16 bases in between. This CDR3 is 17 amino acids long. CDR1 SGHNT and CDR2 YYREEE come from the germline V gene (reference sequence).

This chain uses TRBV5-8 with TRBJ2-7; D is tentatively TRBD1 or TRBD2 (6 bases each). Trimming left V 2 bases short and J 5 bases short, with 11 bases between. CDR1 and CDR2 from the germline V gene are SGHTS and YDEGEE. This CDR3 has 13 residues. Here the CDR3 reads CASSFRGEDEQYF. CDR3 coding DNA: TGTGCCAGCAGCTTTAGGGGGGAAGACGAGCAGTACTTC.

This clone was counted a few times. The CDR3 nucleotides are TGTGCCAGCAGCACCTTATTCACTGAAGCTTTCTTT. This encodes CASSTLFTEAFF. V and J are TRBV28 and TRBJ1-1; D ambiguous. This CDR3 has 12 amino acids. CDR1 MDHEN and CDR2 SYDVKM come from the germline V gene. Trimming cost V 6 bases and J 4 bases, with 9 bases left between them.

CDR3 DNA sequence: TGTGCCAGCAGCCAACTTGGGGGGGGAAACGAGCAGTACTTC. Its protein is CASSQLGGGNEQYF. V and J are TRBV3-1 (or the pseudogene TRBV3-2) and TRBJ2-7; TRBD2 agrees at 7 bases. After removal of 2 bases from V and 5 bases from J, the junction contained 6 bases not matched to a gene. Germline V gene sequence: CDR1 LGHDT, CDR2 YNNKEL (reference sequence). The CDR3 length is 14 residues.

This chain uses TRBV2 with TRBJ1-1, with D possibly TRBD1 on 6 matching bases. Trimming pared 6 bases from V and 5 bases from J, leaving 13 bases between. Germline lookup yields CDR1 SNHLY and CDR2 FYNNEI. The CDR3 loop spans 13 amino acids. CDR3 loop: CASSPTGKTEAFF. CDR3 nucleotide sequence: TGTGCCAGCAGCCCAACAGGGAAGACTGAAGCTTTCTTT.

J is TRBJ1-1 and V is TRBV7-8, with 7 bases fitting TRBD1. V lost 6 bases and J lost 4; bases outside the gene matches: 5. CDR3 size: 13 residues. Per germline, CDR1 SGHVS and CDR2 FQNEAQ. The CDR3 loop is CASSLTGTTEAFF. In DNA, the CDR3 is TGTGCCAGCAGTTTGACAGGGACCACTGAAGCTTTCTTT.

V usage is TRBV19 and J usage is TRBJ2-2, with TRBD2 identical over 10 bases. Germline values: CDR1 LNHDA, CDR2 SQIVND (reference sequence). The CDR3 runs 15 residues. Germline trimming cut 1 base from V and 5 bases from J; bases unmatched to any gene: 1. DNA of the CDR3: TGTGCCAGTAGTATAGCAGCGGGGGGGACCGGGGAGCTGTTTTTT. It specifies CASSIAAGGTGELFF.

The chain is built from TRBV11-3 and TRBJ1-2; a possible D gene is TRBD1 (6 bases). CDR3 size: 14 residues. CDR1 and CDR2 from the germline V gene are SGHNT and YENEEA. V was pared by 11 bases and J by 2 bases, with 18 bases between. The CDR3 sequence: CALCITGPNYGYTF. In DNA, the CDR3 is TGTGCCCTCTGCATCACAGGGCCCAACTATGGCTACACCTTC.

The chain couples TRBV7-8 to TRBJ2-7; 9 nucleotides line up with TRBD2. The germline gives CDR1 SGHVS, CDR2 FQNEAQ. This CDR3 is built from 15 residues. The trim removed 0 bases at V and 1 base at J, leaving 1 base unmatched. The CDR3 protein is CASSLALAGSYEQYF. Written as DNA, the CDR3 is TGTGCCAGCAGCTTAGCCCTAGCGGGGTCCTACGAGCAGTACTTC.

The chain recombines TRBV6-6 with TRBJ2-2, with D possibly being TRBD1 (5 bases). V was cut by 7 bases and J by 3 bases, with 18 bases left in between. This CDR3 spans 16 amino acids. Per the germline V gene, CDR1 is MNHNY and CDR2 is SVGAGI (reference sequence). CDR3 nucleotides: TGTGCCAGCACCCAAAGGGGATTAGGCGACACCGGGGAGCTGTTTTTT. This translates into CASTQRGLGDTGELFF.

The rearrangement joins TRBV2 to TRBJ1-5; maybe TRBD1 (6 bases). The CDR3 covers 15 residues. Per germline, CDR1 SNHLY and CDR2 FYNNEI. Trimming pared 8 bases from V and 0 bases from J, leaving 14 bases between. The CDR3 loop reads CASGMDRTSNQPQHF. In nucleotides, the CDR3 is TGTGCCAGCGGGATGGACAGAACTAGCAATCAGCCCCAGCATTTT.

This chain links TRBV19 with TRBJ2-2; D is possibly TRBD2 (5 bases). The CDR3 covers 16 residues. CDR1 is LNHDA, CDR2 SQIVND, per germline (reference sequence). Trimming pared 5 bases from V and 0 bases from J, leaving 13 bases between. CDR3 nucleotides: TGTGCCAGTAGTCGGGCAGACTATACGAACACCGGGGAGCTGTTTTTT. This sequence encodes CASSRADYTNTGELFF.

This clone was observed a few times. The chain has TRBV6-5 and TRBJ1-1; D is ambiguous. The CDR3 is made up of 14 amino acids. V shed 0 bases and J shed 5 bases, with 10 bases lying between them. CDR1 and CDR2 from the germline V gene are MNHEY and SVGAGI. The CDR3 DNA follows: TGTGCCAGCAGTTACTCGATAGGCGGTACTGAAGCTTTCTTT. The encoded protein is CASSYSIGGTEAFF.